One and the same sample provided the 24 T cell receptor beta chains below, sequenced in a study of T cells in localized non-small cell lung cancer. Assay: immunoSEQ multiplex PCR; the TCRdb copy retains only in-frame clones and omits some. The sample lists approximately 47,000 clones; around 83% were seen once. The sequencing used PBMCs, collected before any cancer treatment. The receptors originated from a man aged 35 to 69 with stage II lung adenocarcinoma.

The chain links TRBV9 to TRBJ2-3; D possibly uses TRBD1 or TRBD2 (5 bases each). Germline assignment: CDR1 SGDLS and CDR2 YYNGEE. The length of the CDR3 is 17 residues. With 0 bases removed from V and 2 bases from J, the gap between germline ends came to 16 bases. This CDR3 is CASSVALEGWDTDTQYF. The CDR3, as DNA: TGTGCCAGCAGCGTAGCCCTCGAGGGGTGGGACACAGATACGCAGTATTTT. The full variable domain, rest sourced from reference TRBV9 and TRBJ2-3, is DSGVTQTPKHLITATGQRVTLRCSPRSGDLSVYWYQQSLDQGLQFLIQYYNGEERAKGNILERFSAQQFPDLHSELNLSSLELGDSALYFCASSVALEGWDTDTQYFGPGTRLTVL.

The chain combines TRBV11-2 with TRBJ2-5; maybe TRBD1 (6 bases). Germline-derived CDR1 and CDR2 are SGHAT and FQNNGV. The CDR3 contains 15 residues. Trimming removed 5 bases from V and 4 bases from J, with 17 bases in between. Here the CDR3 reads CASSRTGTSRETQYF. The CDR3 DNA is TGTGCCAGCAGCCGCACCGGGACAAGCCGAGAGACCCAGTACTTC.

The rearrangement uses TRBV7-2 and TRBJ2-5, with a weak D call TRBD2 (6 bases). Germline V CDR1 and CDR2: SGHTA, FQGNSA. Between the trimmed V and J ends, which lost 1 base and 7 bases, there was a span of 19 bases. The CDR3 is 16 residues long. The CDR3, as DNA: TGTGCCAGCAGCTTAGAGGCGGGGCTAAGAATCGGGACCCAGTACTTC. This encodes CASSLEAGLRIGTQYF.

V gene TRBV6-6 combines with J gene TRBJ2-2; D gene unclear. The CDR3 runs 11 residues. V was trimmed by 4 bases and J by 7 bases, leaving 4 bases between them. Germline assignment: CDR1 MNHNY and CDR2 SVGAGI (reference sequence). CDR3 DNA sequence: TGTGCCAGCAGTTTGGACGGGGAGCTGTTTTTT. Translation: CASSLDGELFF.

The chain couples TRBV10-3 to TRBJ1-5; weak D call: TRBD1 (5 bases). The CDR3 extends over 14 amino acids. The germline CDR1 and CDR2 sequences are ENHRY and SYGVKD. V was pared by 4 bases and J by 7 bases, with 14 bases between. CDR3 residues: CAISGLGRGQPQHF. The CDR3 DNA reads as TGTGCCATCAGTGGGCTAGGTCGGGGCCAGCCCCAGCATTTT.

DNA for the CDR3: TGCGCCAGCAGGCTGGGGGACACCGGGGAGCTGTTTTTT. This sequence encodes CASRLGDTGELFF. The rearrangement uses TRBV5-1 and TRBJ2-2; D could derive from TRBD1 or TRBD2 (5 bases each). Germline V lookup: CDR1 SGHRS, CDR2 YFSETQ. This CDR3 has 13 residues. Deletions cut 5 bases from V and 3 bases from J, with 8 bases between.

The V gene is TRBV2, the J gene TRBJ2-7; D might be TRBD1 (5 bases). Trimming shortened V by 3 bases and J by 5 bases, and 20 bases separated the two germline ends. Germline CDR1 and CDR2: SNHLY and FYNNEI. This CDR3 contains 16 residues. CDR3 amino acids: CASSDRNRIRTNEQYV. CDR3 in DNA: TGTGCCAGCAGTGATAGAAACAGGATTCGGACGAACGAGCAGTACGTC.

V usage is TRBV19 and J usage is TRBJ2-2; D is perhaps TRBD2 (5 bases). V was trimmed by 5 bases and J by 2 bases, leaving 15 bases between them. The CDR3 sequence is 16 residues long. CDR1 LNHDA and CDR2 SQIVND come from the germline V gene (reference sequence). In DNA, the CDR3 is TGTGCCAGTAGTTCCATCGCGGGCCTTAACACCGGGGAGCTGTTTTTT. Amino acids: CASSSIAGLNTGELFF. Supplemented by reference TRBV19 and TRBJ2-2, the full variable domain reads DGGITQSPKYLFRKEGQNVTLSCEQNLNHDAMYWYRQDPGQGLRLIYYSQIVNDFQKGDIAEGYSVSREKKESFPLTVTSAQKNPTAFYLCASSSIAGLNTGELFFGEGSRLTVL.

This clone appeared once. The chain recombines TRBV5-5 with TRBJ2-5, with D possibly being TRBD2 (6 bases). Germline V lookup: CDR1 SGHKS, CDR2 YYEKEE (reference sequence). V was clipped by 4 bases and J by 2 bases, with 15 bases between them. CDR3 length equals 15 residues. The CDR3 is CASSPRAGNQETQYF. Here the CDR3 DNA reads TGTGCCAGCAGCCCCCGGGCGGGGAATCAAGAGACCCAGTACTTC. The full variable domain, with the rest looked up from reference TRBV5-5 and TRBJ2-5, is DAGVTQSPTHLIKTRGQQVTLRCSPISGHKSVSWYQQVLGQGPQFIFQYYEKEERGRGNFPDRFSARQFPNYSSELNVNALLLGDSALYLCASSPRAGNQETQYFGPGTRLLVL.

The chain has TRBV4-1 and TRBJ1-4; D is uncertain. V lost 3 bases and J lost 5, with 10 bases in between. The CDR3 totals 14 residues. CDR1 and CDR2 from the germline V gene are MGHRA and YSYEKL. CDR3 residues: CASSHAGSNEKLFF. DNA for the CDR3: TGCGCCAGCAGCCATGCCGGATCAAATGAAAAACTGTTTTTT.

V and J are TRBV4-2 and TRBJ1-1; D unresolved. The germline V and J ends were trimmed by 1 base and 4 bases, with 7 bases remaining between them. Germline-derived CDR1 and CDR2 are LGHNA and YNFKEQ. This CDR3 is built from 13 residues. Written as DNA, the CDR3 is TGTGCCAGCAGCCAAGGGAGTTCCACTGAAGCTTTCTTT. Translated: CASSQGSSTEAFF.

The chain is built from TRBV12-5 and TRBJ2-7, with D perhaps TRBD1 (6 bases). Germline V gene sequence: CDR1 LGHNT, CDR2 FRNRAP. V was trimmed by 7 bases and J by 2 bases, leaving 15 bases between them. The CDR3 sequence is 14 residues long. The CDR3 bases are TGTGCTAGTGCCTTCCCGGACAGACCCTACGAGCAGTACTTC. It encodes CASAFPDRPYEQYF.

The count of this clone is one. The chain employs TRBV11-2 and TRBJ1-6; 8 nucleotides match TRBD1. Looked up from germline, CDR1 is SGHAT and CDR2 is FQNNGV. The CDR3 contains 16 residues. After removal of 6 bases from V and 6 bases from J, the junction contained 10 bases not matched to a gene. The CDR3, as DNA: TGTGCCAGCAGTCTCCCCCAGGGACAGGTTAATTCACCCCTCCACTTT. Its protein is CASSLPQGQVNSPLHF.

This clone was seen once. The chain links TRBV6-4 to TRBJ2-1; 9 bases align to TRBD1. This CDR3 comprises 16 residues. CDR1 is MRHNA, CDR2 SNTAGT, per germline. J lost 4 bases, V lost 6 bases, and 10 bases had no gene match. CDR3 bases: TGTGCCAGCAGCCGGACAGGGGAAACAGAATACAATGAGCAGTTCTTC. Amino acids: CASSRTGETEYNEQFF.

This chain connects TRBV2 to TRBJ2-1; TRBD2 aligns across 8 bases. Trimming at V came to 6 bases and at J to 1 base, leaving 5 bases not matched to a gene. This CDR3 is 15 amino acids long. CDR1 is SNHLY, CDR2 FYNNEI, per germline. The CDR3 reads CASRKRGGSYNEQFF. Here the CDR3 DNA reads TGTGCCAGCAGAAAACGGGGGGGGTCCTACAATGAGCAGTTCTTC.

CDR3 loop: CSVDSGLYTGELFF. Here the CDR3 DNA reads TGCAGCGTCGACTCGGGACTGTACACCGGGGAGCTGTTTTTT. V is TRBV29-1 and J is TRBJ2-2; possibly TRBD2 for D (6 bases). The CDR3 sequence is 14 residues long. Germline V gene sequence: CDR1 SQVTM, CDR2 ANQGSEA. Trimming removed 6 bases at V and 3 bases at J, with 14 bases between.

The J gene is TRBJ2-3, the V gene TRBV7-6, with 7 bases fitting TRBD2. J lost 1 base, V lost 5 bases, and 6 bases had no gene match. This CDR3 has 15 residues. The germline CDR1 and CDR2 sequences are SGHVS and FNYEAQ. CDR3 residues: CASSPAAGGTDTQYF. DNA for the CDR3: TGTGCCAGCAGCCCCGCGGCGGGGGGCACAGATACGCAGTATTTT.

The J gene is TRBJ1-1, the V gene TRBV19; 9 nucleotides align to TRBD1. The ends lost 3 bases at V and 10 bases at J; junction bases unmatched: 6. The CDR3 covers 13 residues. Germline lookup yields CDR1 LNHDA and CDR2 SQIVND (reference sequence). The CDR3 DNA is TGTGCCAGTAGTATCACAGGGGGCTCGGGAGCTTTCTTT. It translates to CASSITGGSGAFF.

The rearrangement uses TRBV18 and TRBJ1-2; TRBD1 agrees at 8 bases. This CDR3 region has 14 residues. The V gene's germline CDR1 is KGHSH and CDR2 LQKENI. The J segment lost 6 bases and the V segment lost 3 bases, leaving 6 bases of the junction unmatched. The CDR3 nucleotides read TGTGCCAGCTCACCCTCGGGACAGGTACATGGCTACACCTTC. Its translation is CASSPSGQVHGYTF.

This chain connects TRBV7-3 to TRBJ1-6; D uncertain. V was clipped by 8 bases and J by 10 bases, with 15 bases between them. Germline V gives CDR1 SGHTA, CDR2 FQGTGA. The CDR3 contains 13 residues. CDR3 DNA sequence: TGTGCCAGCGCCAAGACCGCACGGTCACCCCTCCACTTT. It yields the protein CASAKTARSPLHF.

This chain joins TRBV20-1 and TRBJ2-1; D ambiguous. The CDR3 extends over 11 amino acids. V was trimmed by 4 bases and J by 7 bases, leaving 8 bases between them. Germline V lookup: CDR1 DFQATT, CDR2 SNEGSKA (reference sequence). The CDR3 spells CSATPMNEQFF. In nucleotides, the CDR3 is TGCAGTGCTACTCCAATGAATGAGCAGTTCTTC.

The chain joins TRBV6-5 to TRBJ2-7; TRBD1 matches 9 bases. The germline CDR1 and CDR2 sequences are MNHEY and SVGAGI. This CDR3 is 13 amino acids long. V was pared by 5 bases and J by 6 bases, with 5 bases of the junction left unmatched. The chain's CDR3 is CASSAQGASEQYV. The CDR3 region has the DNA TGTGCCAGCAGTGCACAGGGGGCGAGCGAGCAGTACGTC.

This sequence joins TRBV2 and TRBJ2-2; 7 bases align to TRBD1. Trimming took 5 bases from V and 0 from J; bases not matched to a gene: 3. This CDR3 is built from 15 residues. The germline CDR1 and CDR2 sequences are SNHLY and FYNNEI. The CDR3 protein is CASSLDRTNTGELFF. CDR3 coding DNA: TGTGCCAGCAGTTTGGACAGGACGAACACCGGGGAGCTGTTTTTT.

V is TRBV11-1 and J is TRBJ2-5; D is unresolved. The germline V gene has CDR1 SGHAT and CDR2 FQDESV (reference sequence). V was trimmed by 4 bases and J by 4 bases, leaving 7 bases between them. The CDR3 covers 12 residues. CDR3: CASSSSAETQYF. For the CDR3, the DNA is TGTGCCAGCAGCTCCTCTGCAGAGACCCAGTACTTC.